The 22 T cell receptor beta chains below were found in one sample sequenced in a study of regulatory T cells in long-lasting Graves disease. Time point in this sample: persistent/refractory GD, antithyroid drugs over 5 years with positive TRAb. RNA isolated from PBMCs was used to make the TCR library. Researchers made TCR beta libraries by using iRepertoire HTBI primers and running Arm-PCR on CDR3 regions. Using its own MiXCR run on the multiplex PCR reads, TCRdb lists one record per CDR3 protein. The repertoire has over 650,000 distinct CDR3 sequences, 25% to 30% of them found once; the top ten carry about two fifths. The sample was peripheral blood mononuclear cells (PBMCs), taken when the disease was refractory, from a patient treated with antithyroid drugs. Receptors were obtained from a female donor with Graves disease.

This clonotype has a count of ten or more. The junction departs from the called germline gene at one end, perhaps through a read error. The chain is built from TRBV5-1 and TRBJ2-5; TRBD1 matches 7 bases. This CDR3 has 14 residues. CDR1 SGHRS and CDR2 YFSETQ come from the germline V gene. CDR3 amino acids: CASSLWGQQETQYF. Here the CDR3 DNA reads TGTGCCAGCAGTTTATGGGGACAGCAAGAGACCCAGTACTTC.

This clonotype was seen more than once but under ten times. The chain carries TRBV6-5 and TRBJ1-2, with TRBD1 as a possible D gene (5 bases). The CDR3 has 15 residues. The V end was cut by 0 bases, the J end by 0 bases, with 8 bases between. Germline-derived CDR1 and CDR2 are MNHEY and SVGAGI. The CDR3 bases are TGTGCCAGCAGTTACTCCAGGGAGGCTAACTATGGCTACACCTTC. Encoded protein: CASSYSREANYGYTF.

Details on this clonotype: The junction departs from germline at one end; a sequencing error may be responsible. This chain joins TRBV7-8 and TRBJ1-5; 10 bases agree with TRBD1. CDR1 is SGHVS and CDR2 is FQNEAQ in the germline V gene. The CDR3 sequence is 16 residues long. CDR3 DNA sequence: TGTGCCAGCAGCTTAGTGAGGGGGACAGGGGATCAGTCCCAGCATTTT. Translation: CASSLVRGTGDQSQHF.

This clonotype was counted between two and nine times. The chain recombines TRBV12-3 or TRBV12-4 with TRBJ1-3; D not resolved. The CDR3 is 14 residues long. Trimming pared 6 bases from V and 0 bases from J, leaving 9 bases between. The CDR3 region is CASSHVISGNTIYF. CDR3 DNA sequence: TGTGCCAGCAGCCACGTGATCTCTGGAAACACCATATATTTT.

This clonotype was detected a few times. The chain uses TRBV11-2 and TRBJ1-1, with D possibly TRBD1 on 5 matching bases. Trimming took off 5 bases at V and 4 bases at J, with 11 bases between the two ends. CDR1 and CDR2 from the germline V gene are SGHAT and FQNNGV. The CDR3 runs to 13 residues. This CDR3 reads CASSIRDFTEAFF. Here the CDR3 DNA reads TGTGCCAGCAGCATACGGGACTTCACTGAAGCTTTCTTT.

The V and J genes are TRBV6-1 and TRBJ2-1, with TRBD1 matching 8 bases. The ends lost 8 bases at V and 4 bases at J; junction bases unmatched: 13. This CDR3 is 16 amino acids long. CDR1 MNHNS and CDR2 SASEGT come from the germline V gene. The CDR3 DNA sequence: TGTGCCAGCGGGTTGAAGAGGACAGGGACTTACAATGAGCAGTTCTTC. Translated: CASGLKRTGTYNEQFF.

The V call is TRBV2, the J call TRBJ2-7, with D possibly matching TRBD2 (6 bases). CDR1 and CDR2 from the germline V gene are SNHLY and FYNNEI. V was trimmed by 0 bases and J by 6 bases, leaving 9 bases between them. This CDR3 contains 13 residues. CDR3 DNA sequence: TGTGCCAGCAGTGAAGCCGGGACTGGCGAGCAGTACTTC. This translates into CASSEAGTGEQYF.

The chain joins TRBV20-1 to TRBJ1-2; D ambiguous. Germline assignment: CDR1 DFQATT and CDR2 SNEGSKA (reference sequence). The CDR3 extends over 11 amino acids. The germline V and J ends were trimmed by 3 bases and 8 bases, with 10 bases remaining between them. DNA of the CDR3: TGCAGTGCTAGCACGCAAGGGGGCTACACCTTC. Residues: CSASTQGGYTF.

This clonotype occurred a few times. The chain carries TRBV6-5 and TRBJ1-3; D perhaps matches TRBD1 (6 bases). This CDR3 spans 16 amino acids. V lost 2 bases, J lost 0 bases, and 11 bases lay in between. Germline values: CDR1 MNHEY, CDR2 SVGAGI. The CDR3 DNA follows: TGTGCCAGCAGTTACCTTACAGGGATCTCTGGAAACACCATATATTTT. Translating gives CASSYLTGISGNTIYF.

CDR3 protein: CASSIQENIQYF. The CDR3 bases are TGTGCCAGTAGTATCCAGGAGAACATTCAGTACTTC. The V gene is TRBV19, the J gene TRBJ2-4; D is ambiguous. Between the trimmed V and J ends, which lost 3 bases and 7 bases, there was a span of 7 bases. There are 12 residues in the CDR3. Germline CDR1 reads LNHDA; CDR2 reads SQIVND (reference sequence).

In DNA, the CDR3 is TGTGCCAGCAGCGCCAAAACTACTTCCGAGCAGTACTTC. Translating gives CASSAKTTSEQYF. V usage is TRBV7-6 and J usage is TRBJ2-7; no reliable D call. Germline V gene lookup returns CDR1 SGHVS and CDR2 FNYEAQ. The length of the CDR3 is 13 residues. V lost 5 bases, J lost 6 bases, and 14 bases lay in between. Supplemented by reference TRBV7-6 and TRBJ2-7, the full variable domain reads GAGVSQSPRYKVTKRGQDVALRCDPISGHVSLYWYRQALGQGPEFLTYFNYEAQQDKSGLPNDRFSAERPEGSISTLTIQRTEQRDSAMYRCASSAKTTSEQYFGPGTRLTVT.

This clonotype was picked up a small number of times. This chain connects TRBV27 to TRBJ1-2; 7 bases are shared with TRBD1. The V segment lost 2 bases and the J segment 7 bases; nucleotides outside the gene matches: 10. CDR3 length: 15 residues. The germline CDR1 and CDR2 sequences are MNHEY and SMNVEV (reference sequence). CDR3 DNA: TGTGCCAGCAGTTTACGGGACACAGGGGTTCGTGGCTACACCTTC. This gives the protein CASSLRDTGVRGYTF.

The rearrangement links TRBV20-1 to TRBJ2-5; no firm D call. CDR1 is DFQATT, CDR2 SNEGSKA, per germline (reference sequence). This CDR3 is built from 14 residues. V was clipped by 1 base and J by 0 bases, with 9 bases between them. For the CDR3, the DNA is TGCAGTGCTAGAGGAAAAACCTACCAAGAGACCCAGTACTTC. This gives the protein CSARGKTYQETQYF.

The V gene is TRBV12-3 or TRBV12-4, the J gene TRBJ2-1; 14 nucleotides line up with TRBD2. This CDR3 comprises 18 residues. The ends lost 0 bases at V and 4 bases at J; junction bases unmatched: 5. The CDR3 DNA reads TGTGCCAGCAGTTTAGCGCCTCGGACTAGCGGGAGGTACAATGAGCAGTTCTTC. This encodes CASSLAPRTSGRYNEQFF.

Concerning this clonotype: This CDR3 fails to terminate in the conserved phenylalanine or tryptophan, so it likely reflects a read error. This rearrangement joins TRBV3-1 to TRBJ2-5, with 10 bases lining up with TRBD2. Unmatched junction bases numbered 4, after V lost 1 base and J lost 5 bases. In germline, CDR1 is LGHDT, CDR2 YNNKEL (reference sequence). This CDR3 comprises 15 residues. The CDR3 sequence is CASSQASGRGETQYL. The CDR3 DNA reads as TGTGCCAGCAGCCAAGCTAGCGGGAGAGGGGAGACCCAGTACCTC.

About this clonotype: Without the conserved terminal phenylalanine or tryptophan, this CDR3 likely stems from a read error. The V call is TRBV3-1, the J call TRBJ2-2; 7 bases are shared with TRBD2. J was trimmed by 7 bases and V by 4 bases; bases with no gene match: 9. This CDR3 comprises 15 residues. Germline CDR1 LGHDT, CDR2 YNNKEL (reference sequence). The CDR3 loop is CASSRTTGGIGELFC. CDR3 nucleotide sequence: TGTGCCAGCAGCCGCACGACGGGGGGTATCGGGGAGCTGTTTTGT.

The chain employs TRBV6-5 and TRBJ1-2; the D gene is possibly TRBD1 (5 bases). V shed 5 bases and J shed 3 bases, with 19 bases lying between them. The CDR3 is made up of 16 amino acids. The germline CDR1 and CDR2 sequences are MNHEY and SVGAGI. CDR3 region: CASSTSSGGWDYGYTF. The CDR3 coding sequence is TGTGCCAGCAGTACCTCGAGCGGGGGTTGGGACTATGGCTACACCTTC.

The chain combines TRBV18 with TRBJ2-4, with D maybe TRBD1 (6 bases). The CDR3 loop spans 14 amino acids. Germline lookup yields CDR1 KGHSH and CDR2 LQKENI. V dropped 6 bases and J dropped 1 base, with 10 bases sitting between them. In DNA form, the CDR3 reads TGTGCCAGCTCTCCAGGGGTTGCCAAAAACATTCAGTACTTC. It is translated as CASSPGVAKNIQYF.

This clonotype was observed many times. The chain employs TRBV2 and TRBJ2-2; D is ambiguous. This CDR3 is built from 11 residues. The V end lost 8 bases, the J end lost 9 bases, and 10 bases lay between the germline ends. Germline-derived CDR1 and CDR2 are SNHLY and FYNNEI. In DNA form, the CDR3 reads TGTGCCAGCCGGATCGCGCGGGAGCTGTTTTTT. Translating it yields CASRIARELFF. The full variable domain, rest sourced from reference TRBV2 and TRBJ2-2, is EPEVTQTPSHQVTQMGQEVILRCVPISNHLYFYWYRQILGQKVEFLVSFYNNEISEKSEIFDDQFSVERPDGSNFTLKIRSTKLEDSAMYFCASRIARELFFGEGSRLTVL.

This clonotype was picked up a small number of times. This chain's CDR3 is CAWSAGTGGNQPQHF. For the CDR3, the DNA is TGTGCCTGGAGTGCTGGGACAGGGGGCAATCAGCCCCAGCATTTT. The chain has TRBV30 and TRBJ1-5; the match to TRBD1 covers 10 bases. Losses at the gene ends were 1 base for V and 2 bases for J; bases not matched to a gene: 2. This CDR3 contains 15 residues. Germline-derived CDR1 and CDR2 are GTSNPN and SVGIG (reference sequence). Combining the CDR3 with reference TRBV30 and TRBJ1-5 gives the whole variable domain SQTIHQWPATLVQPVGSPLSLECTVEGTSNPNLYWYRQAAGRGLQLLFYSVGIGQISSEVPQNLSASRPQDRQFILSSKKLLLSDSGFYLCAWSAGTGGNQPQHFGDGTRLSIL.

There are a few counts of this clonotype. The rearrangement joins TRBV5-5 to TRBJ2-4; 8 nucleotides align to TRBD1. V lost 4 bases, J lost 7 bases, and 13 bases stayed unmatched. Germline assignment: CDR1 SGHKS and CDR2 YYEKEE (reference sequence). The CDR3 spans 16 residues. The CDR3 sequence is CASSPGAGQGGNIQYF. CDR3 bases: TGTGCCAGCAGCCCGGGAGCAGGACAGGGCGGCAACATTCAGTACTTC.

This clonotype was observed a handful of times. The CDR3 reads CSVDSGAYNEQFF. DNA of the CDR3: TGCAGCGTTGATAGCGGGGCCTACAATGAGCAGTTCTTC. The rearrangement joins TRBV29-1 to TRBJ2-1, with 8 bases aligning to TRBD2. V lost 3 bases, J lost 2 bases, and 0 bases stayed unmatched. Germline CDR1 reads SQVTM; CDR2 reads ANQGSEA. The CDR3 covers 13 residues.